This TCR beta chain was found in a study of cytomegalovirus exposure and HLA in healthy donors. Study findings and constraints: Sequence variants that were highly shared formed a cluster that was likely a sequencing artifact. TRBV6-2, TRBV6-3 and some other V segments were excluded as indistinguishable.

This clone was counted a few times. The antigen is not known. Losses at the gene ends were 0 bases for V and 8 bases for J; bases not matched to a gene: 4. The CDR3 consists of 13 residues. The germline CDR1 and CDR2 sequences are SGHNT and YYREEE (reference sequence). The PCR was carried out with 60 Vbeta primers and 13 Jbeta primers. Generated by immunoSEQ multiplex PCR, the TCRdb table keeps only in-frame clones and is missing some. The sample lists under 200,000 clones, roughly 80% occurring once. Material: PBMCs. This chain joins TRBV5-4 and TRBJ1-2; 7 nucleotides align to TRBD1. The sequence was obtained from a man between 18 and 29 years old in good health and CMV-seronegative. The CDR3 region is CASSLAGGYGYTF. The CDR3 coding sequence is TGTGCCAGCAGCTTGGCAGGGGGTTACGGCTACACCTTC.